This T cell receptor (beta chain) was observed in a study of human T cells and chemical hapten exposure. Study-wide context: TCR yields per sample varied, mainly owing to small pooled library volume differences.

Under the authors' procedure: Ranging from roughly 23,224 to 750,000, TCR counts per sample had a median value of approximately 95,000. MiXCR, applied by TCRdb to the RACE reads, yields one record per CDR3 protein. Clone size and V and J calls follow TCRdb, not the original study. Of under 50,000 distinct CDR3 sequences listed, about 12% are singletons. Regarding the study as a whole: Controls had significantly fewer large CDR3 similarity clusters than were formed by expanded TCRs.

Indicated time point: patch test 3, about 24 weeks after DPC sensitization. Stated treatment: therapeutic diphenylcyclopropenone sensitization with weekly scalp DPC. Total RNA came from unfractionated whole blood. This clonotype came up a few times. Its antigen is as yet unknown. The specimen comprised whole blood, sampled in connection with sensitization to the hapten diphenylcyclopropenone (DPC). This TCR came from a woman in her 40s with alopecia areata. Some clones in this sample may be carry-over from other donors' samples.

DNA of the CDR3: TGTGCCAGCAGCCTCACCGAGGGGGTGAGGGAGACCCAGTACTTC. Translation gives CASSLTEGVRETQYF. J is TRBJ2-5 and V is TRBV27, with D possibly TRBD1 on 6 matching bases. This CDR3 region has 15 residues. The germline CDR1 and CDR2 sequences are MNHEY and SMNVEV (reference sequence). Trimming removed 6 bases from V and 5 bases from J, with 19 bases in between.